This T cell receptor beta chain appears in the sequencing data of a study of T cells in Graves' hyperthyroidism and ophthalmopathy. Overall study results and limits: Ophthalmopathy was told apart from stable hyperthyroidism by a 13 V-J model. Clonotypes that were expanded in thyroid above 0.001 mostly appeared in blood too.

Amplified TCR beta CDR3 regions derived from RNA transcripts. TCR CDR3 regions were first amplified by RT-PCR with HTBI primers. One entry per CDR3 protein results from TCRdb running MiXCR on the multiplex PCR reads. The top ten clones hold around two fifths of a sample with a few hundred thousand distinct CDR3 sequences, over 35% of them seen once. Uncontrolled infection, other autoimmune disease, pregnancy and lactation each barred patients from inclusion. Diagnoses were established using clinical symptoms, serum thyroxine and TRAb, thyroid ultrasound and orbital computed tomography. Details on this clonotype: The antigen is undetermined.

The CDR3 is made up of 17 amino acids. Looked up from germline, CDR1 is SGHAT and CDR2 is FQNNGV. The V end was cut by 5 bases, the J end by 2 bases, with 21 bases between. This clonotype originated in an adult woman with Graves' disease, either hyperthyroidism or ophthalmopathy (not recorded which). Input material: peripheral blood or thyroid tissue (not recorded which). This chain connects TRBV11-2 to TRBJ1-1; tentative D call: TRBD1 (6 bases). CDR3 bases: TGTGCCAGCAGCCAAGATCTAGGGGGGCGCAGAAACACTGAAGCTTTCTTT. Its protein product is CASSQDLGGRRNTEAFF.